This is a list of T cell receptor beta chains from one sample in a study of shared clonotypes between healthy human individuals. The protocol was immunoSEQ multiplex PCR, while the TCRdb copy is restricted to in-frame clones and leaves out a portion. The table shows 490,000 or so clones, with over 65% occurring only once. The sample consisted of PBMCs. These receptor sequences come from a woman in her 40s in good health. Some clones in this sample may be carry-over from other donors' samples. CDR3s include the opening cysteine and the closing phenylalanine or tryptophan. D genes are given only for firm matches. Clone size is given for some rows only: seen once, a few or many times, or a class if the clone is expanded.

j_gene: TRBJ2-6; d_gene: .; v_gene: TRBV29-1; abundance: .; CDR3aa: CSVEDLFTGANVLTF; CDR3nt: TGCAGCGTTGAAGATTTGTTTACTGGGGCCAACGTCCTGACTTTC
j_gene: TRBJ2-7; d_gene: TRBD2; v_gene: TRBV2; abundance: .; CDR3aa: CASSEQGTSGYEQYF; CDR3nt: TGTGCCAGCAGTGAACAAGGGACTAGCGGATACGAGCAGTACTTC
j_gene: TRBJ1-5; d_gene: TRBD1; v_gene: TRBV5-4; abundance: few; CDR3aa: CASSTDRGDQPQHF; CDR3nt: TGTGCCAGCAGCACCGACAGGGGCGACCAGCCCCAGCATTTT
j_gene: TRBJ1-4; d_gene: .; v_gene: TRBV6-5; abundance: .; CDR3aa: CASRGVATNEKLFF; CDR3nt: TGTGCCAGCAGGGGGGTGGCTACTAATGAAAAACTGTTTTTT
j_gene: TRBJ1-1; d_gene: TRBD1; v_gene: TRBV10-3; abundance: many; CDR3aa: CAIRGTGGPDTEAFF; CDR3nt: TGTGCCATCAGGGGAACAGGGGGCCCAGACACTGAAGCTTTCTTT
j_gene: TRBJ2-1; d_gene: .; v_gene: TRBV5-1; abundance: .; CDR3aa: CASSLGQGDEQFF; CDR3nt: TGCGCCAGCAGCTTGGGGCAGGGCGATGAGCAGTTCTTC
j_gene: TRBJ2-5; d_gene: .; v_gene: TRBV5-6; abundance: few; CDR3aa: CASSLLSGQGQETQYF; CDR3nt: TGTGCCAGCAGCTTGTTGTCAGGTCAGGGGCAAGAGACCCAGTACTTC
j_gene: TRBJ2-3; d_gene: .; v_gene: TRBV6-1; abundance: .; CDR3aa: CASSEPEMVNTQYF; CDR3nt: TGTGCCAGCAGTGAACCCGAAATGGTAAATACGCAGTATTTT
j_gene: TRBJ2-2; d_gene: TRBD2; v_gene: TRBV7-3; abundance: .; CDR3aa: CASSTRTSGGTGELFF; CDR3nt: TGTGCCAGCAGCACTCGGACTAGCGGGGGCACCGGGGAGCTGTTTTTT
j_gene: TRBJ2-7; d_gene: TRBD1; v_gene: TRBV28; abundance: .; CDR3aa: CASSQPGTGAYEQYF; CDR3nt: TGTGCCAGCAGCCAGCCCGGGACAGGGGCCTACGAGCAGTACTTC
j_gene: TRBJ2-7; d_gene: .; v_gene: TRBV27; abundance: .; CDR3aa: CASSFRRADEQYF; CDR3nt: TGTGCCAGCAGTTTTCGCCGGGCCGACGAGCAGTACTTC
j_gene: TRBJ2-7; d_gene: .; v_gene: TRBV7-8; abundance: .; CDR3aa: CASSSDENYEQYF; CDR3nt: TGTGCCAGCAGCTCAGACGAGAACTACGAGCAGTACTTC
j_gene: TRBJ1-5; d_gene: TRBD1; v_gene: TRBV5-5; abundance: .; CDR3aa: CASSFGTGEKGSNQPQHF; CDR3nt: TGTGCCAGCAGCTTTGGGACAGGGGAAAAGGGTAGCAATCAGCCCCAGCATTTT
j_gene: TRBJ1-5; d_gene: .; v_gene: TRBV27; abundance: few; CDR3aa: CASSFRLTNQPQHF; CDR3nt: TGTGCCAGCAGTTTTCGACTGACGAATCAGCCCCAGCATTTT
j_gene: TRBJ1-1; d_gene: TRBD1; v_gene: TRBV13; abundance: few; CDR3aa: CASSLTGVRTEAFF; CDR3nt: TGTGCCAGCAGCTTGACAGGGGTAAGGACTGAAGCTTTCTTT
j_gene: TRBJ2-7; d_gene: TRBD1; v_gene: TRBV9; abundance: .; CDR3aa: CASSPGGTGVYEQYF; CDR3nt: TGTGCCAGCAGCCCGGGGGGGACAGGGGTCTACGAGCAGTACTTC
j_gene: TRBJ1-5; d_gene: .; v_gene: TRBV30; abundance: few; CDR3aa: CAWSAGDDQPQHF; CDR3nt: TGTGCCTGGAGTGCAGGGGATGATCAGCCCCAGCATTTT
j_gene: TRBJ2-5; d_gene: TRBD2; v_gene: TRBV5-1; abundance: .; CDR3aa: CASSPAGGETQYF; CDR3nt: TGCGCCAGCAGTCCGGCGGGAGGGGAGACCCAGTACTTC
j_gene: TRBJ2-1; d_gene: .; v_gene: TRBV7-9; abundance: once; CDR3aa: CASSFSGVGNEQFF; CDR3nt: TGTGCCAGCAGCTTCTCGGGAGTCGGCAATGAGCAGTTCTTC
j_gene: TRBJ2-1; d_gene: .; v_gene: TRBV6-5; abundance: .; CDR3aa: CASSYGRSSYNEQFF; CDR3nt: TGTGCCAGCAGTTACGGCAGGAGTTCCTACAATGAGCAGTTCTTC
j_gene: TRBJ2-1; d_gene: TRBD1; v_gene: TRBV14; abundance: .; CDR3aa: CASRKQGTLLNEQFF; CDR3nt: TGTGCCAGCAGAAAACAGGGGACCCTCCTCAATGAGCAGTTCTTC
j_gene: TRBJ2-5; d_gene: .; v_gene: TRBV7-9; abundance: once; CDR3aa: CASSLGAGNQETQYF; CDR3nt: TGTGCCAGCAGCTTAGGGGCAGGGAACCAAGAGACCCAGTACTTC
j_gene: TRBJ2-7; d_gene: .; v_gene: TRBV10-2; abundance: .; CDR3aa: CASQGRNSYEQYF; CDR3nt: TGCGCCAGCCAGGGGAGGAATAGTTACGAGCAGTACTTC
j_gene: TRBJ2-2; d_gene: TRBD2; v_gene: TRBV5-4; abundance: .; CDR3aa: CASSLGGSGMTGELFF; CDR3nt: TGTGCCAGCAGCTTGGGTGGTAGCGGGATGACCGGGGAGCTGTTTTTT
j_gene: TRBJ2-6; d_gene: .; v_gene: TRBV5-1; abundance: .; CDR3aa: CASTPGSGANVLTF; CDR3nt: TGCGCCAGCACCCCGGGTTCTGGGGCCAACGTCCTGACTTTC